The 28 T cell receptor beta chains reported below all come from one sample, sequenced in a study of shared clonotypes between healthy human individuals. Here immunoSEQ multiplex PCR was the method, and the copy in TCRdb shows in-frame clones only, minus some. In the table there are roughly 2 million clones, around 95% of which are singletons. Sequencing was done on a sample of naive CD4+ T cells sorted from blood. Noted subset: CD45RA+ positively selected. The receptor source for this set is a man younger than 35 in good health.

J is TRBJ1-1 and V is TRBV5-1; 8 bases fit TRBD1. Trimming removed 6 bases from V and 1 base from J; junction bases left unmatched: 14. Germline values: CDR1 SGHRS, CDR2 YFSETQ. The CDR3 has 17 residues. The CDR3 protein is CASMEMVSGQGNTEAFF. Here the CDR3 DNA reads TGCGCCAGCATGGAAATGGTCTCTGGACAGGGGAACACTGAAGCTTTCTTT.

The chain couples TRBV19 to TRBJ2-7, with TRBD1 matching over 8 bases. V lost 8 bases, J lost 0 bases, and 6 bases stayed unmatched. The germline CDR1 and CDR2 sequences are LNHDA and SQIVND (reference sequence). The CDR3 loop spans 14 amino acids. CDR3 sequence (DNA): TGTGCCAGTTCGACCGACAGGGGCTCCTACGAGCAGTACTTC. Translation: CASSTDRGSYEQYF.

Worth noting for this clone: Within the sample, other DNA sequences also encode this same CDR3. The chain combines TRBV7-2 with TRBJ2-7; 8 bases map to TRBD2. Germline V gives CDR1 SGHTA, CDR2 FQGNSA. This CDR3 is 15 amino acids long. J gave up 2 bases and V 3 bases, and 6 bases lay outside the gene matches. CDR3 nucleotide sequence: TGTGCCAGCAGCTTGAGTAGCGGGGTCCCCTACGAGCAGTACTTC. This codes for CASSLSSGVPYEQYF.

The chain carries TRBV6-1 and TRBJ2-7; no clear D gene. V was trimmed by 5 bases and J by 2 bases, leaving 10 bases between them. Per germline, CDR1 MNHNS and CDR2 SASEGT. The CDR3 has 13 residues. CDR3 protein: CASSWTGPYEQYF. The CDR3 bases are TGTGCCAGCAGTTGGACGGGTCCCTACGAGCAGTACTTC.

Worth noting for this clone: The same CDR3 can be traced to other DNA sequences in this sample. The chain has TRBV5-1 and TRBJ2-5; 15 nucleotides align to TRBD2. V gave up 4 bases and J gave up 5 bases; unmatched junction bases: 6. The CDR3 totals 16 residues. CDR1 and CDR2 from the germline V gene are SGHRS and YFSETQ. The DNA of the CDR3 is TGCGCCAGCAGCGGAGGACTAGCGGGAGGGCAGGAGACCCAGTACTTC. It specifies CASSGGLAGGQETQYF.

Regarding this clone: Different DNA sequences within this sample yield the same CDR3. The V and J genes are TRBV18 and TRBJ2-7; D gene uncertain. The V and J ends lost 2 bases and 0 bases respectively, with 11 bases between them. Germline values: CDR1 KGHSH, CDR2 LQKENI. The CDR3 length is 15 residues. CDR3 region: CASSPGAGSSYEQYF. DNA for the CDR3: TGTGCCAGCTCACCAGGCGCAGGCTCCTCCTACGAGCAGTACTTC.

The chain recombines TRBV20-1 with TRBJ1-1; D not certain. Germline lookup yields CDR1 DFQATT and CDR2 SNEGSKA (reference sequence). The CDR3 has 11 amino acids. The ends were cut back, 4 bases at V and 1 base at J, with 4 bases in the middle. As DNA, the CDR3 is TGCAGTGCTACCTGGAACACTGAAGCTTTCTTT. Its protein is CSATWNTEAFF.

This chain connects TRBV9 to TRBJ2-7, with 10 nucleotides matching TRBD2. This CDR3 has 15 amino acids. CDR1 and CDR2 from the germline V gene are SGDLS and YYNGEE. The V segment lost 2 bases and the J segment 0 bases; nucleotides outside the gene matches: 2. CDR3 in DNA: TGTGCCAGCAGCGTGACTAGCGGGCTCTCCTACGAGCAGTACTTC. Encoded protein: CASSVTSGLSYEQYF.

The rearrangement links TRBV6-1 to TRBJ1-4, with D possibly being TRBD1 (5 bases). The CDR3 contains 15 residues. V was clipped by 7 bases and J by 2 bases, with 14 bases between them. Germline V gene sequence: CDR1 MNHNS, CDR2 SASEGT. The CDR3 nucleotides are TGTGCCAGCAACCCCGGGGGGAGGACTAATGAAAAACTGTTTTTT. Its translation is CASNPGGRTNEKLFF.

The chain couples TRBV29-1 to TRBJ2-1; a weak D match, TRBD1 (6 bases). Trimming took off 3 bases at V and 6 bases at J, with 9 bases between the two ends. CDR1 and CDR2 from the germline V gene are SQVTM and ANQGSEA. The CDR3 contains 12 residues. CDR3 sequence reads: CSVDRGINEQFF. Here the CDR3 DNA reads TGCAGCGTTGATAGGGGGATCAATGAGCAGTTCTTC.

J is TRBJ1-4 and V is TRBV6-1; D remains ambiguous. The CDR3 loop spans 14 amino acids. Trimming shortened V by 6 bases and J by 5 bases, and 13 bases separated the two germline ends. CDR1 and CDR2 (germline): MNHNS, SASEGT. The CDR3 region has the DNA TGTGCCAGCAGCGTTAACGGTTTGAATGAAAAACTGTTTTTT. Translated: CASSVNGLNEKLFF.

The chain carries TRBV18 and TRBJ1-4, with D maybe TRBD1 (5 bases). The CDR3 is 17 residues long. The ends were cut back, 3 bases at V and 0 bases at J, with 14 bases in the middle. The V gene's germline CDR1 is KGHSH and CDR2 LQKENI. The CDR3 region is CASSPFQGLATNEKLFF. Written as DNA, the CDR3 is TGTGCCAGCTCACCTTTCCAGGGTCTTGCAACTAATGAAAAACTGTTTTTT.

The chain has TRBV29-1 and TRBJ1-1; D gene ambiguous. V was pared by 4 bases and J by 5 bases, with 17 bases between. Per germline, CDR1 SQVTM and CDR2 ANQGSEA. CDR3 length: 14 residues. The CDR3: CSVAPPVSGTEAFF. CDR3 sequence (DNA): TGCAGCGTTGCCCCCCCCGTGTCGGGGACTGAAGCTTTCTTT.

The gene calls are TRBV5-1 and TRBJ2-7, with 8 bases that match TRBD1. The CDR3 length is 14 residues. Germline V gives CDR1 SGHRS, CDR2 YFSETQ. V shed 4 bases and J 2 bases; nucleotides not matched to a gene: 5. The CDR3 loop is CASSGQGSPYEQYF. Here the CDR3 DNA reads TGCGCCAGCAGCGGACAGGGTAGCCCCTACGAGCAGTACTTC.

This chain joins TRBV28 and TRBJ1-2; D is possibly TRBD1 (5 bases). Trimming removed 7 bases at V and 4 bases at J, with 19 bases between. CDR3 length: 15 amino acids. CDR1 and CDR2 (germline): MDHEN, SYDVKM. The CDR3 here is CASIPPRGGSYGYTF. DNA of the CDR3: TGTGCCAGCATCCCACCGAGGGGAGGTAGCTATGGCTACACCTTC.

V usage is TRBV1 and J usage is TRBJ2-7; no DNA check was done on the table's D call, TRBD2. TRBV1 is labeled a pseudogene. The CDR3 has 16 residues. CDR3 loop: CTSSQDPRERSYEQYF. The DNA for the CDR3 is TGCACCAGCAGCCAAGATCCCCGGGAGCGGTCCTACGAGCAGTACTTC.

This clone was counted once. The chain recombines TRBV5-6 with TRBJ2-7, with 8 positions matching TRBD1. The CDR3 is 14 residues long. CDR1 and CDR2 (germline): SGHDT, YYEEEE. J lost 1 base, V lost 2 bases, and 2 bases had no gene match. The CDR3 spells CASSFWDRSYEQYF. The CDR3, as DNA: TGTGCCAGCAGCTTCTGGGACAGGTCCTACGAGCAGTACTTC.

This sequence joins TRBV11-2 and TRBJ1-4, with no clear D. V gave up 5 bases and J gave up 3 bases, with 13 bases separating them. CDR1 SGHAT and CDR2 FQNNGV come from the germline V gene. The CDR3 covers 15 residues. This CDR3 reads CASSLMRHPNEKLFF. CDR3 sequence (DNA): TGTGCCAGCAGCCTTATGAGACATCCTAATGAAAAACTGTTTTTT.

The rearrangement uses TRBV2 and TRBJ2-4; D remains ambiguous. Germline V gene sequence: CDR1 SNHLY, CDR2 FYNNEI. CDR3 length: 13 residues. Trimming left V 0 bases short and J 15 bases short, with 15 bases between. CDR3: CASSEAPGRIAYF. The CDR3 region has the DNA TGTGCCAGCAGTGAAGCGCCTGGGCGGATTGCGTACTTC.

This chain joins TRBV19 and TRBJ2-7; D remains ambiguous. Germline V gives CDR1 LNHDA, CDR2 SQIVND (reference sequence). The CDR3 spans 13 residues. Trimming removed 0 bases from V and 3 bases from J, with 6 bases in between. CDR3 residues: CASSIDQGYEQYF. DNA for the CDR3: TGTGCCAGTAGTATAGATCAAGGCTACGAGCAGTACTTC.

This chain links TRBV19 with TRBJ2-3, with TRBD2 matching 7 bases. V shed 5 bases and J 14 bases; nucleotides not matched to a gene: 13. This CDR3 has 13 residues. From germline, CDR1 is LNHDA and CDR2 SQIVND (reference sequence). In nucleotides, the CDR3 is TGTGCCAGTAGTCCAGGCGGACTAGAGGGGTCGTATTTT. This sequence encodes CASSPGGLEGSYF.

The CDR3: CASSLLAGGPRSYEQYF. The CDR3 coding sequence is TGTGCCAGCAGCTTGCTAGCGGGAGGGCCTAGATCCTACGAGCAGTACTTC. The chain joins TRBV7-8 to TRBJ2-7, with 12 nucleotides matching TRBD2. The germline V gene encodes CDR1 SGHVS and CDR2 FQNEAQ. J was trimmed by 1 base and V by 3 bases; bases with no gene match: 7. The CDR3 has 17 amino acids.

The rearrangement uses TRBV2 and TRBJ2-5, with a possible D match to TRBD2 (6 bases). V lost 7 bases to trimming and J lost 3 bases, with 9 bases between them. CDR3 length equals 12 residues. Germline V CDR1 and CDR2: SNHLY, FYNNEI. The CDR3 spells CASTAGEETQYF. DNA of the CDR3: TGTGCCAGCACAGCGGGTGAAGAGACCCAGTACTTC.

Details on this clone: This CDR3 is also generated by other DNA sequences in the sample. This chain connects TRBV10-3 to TRBJ2-7; weak D call: TRBD1 (5 bases). Germline lookup yields CDR1 ENHRY and CDR2 SYGVKD. Trimming took 4 bases from V and 2 from J, leaving 6 bases between them. CDR3 length: 12 residues. This CDR3 is CAISGQPYEQYF. In DNA form, the CDR3 reads TGTGCCATCAGTGGACAGCCCTACGAGCAGTACTTC.

The CDR3 protein is CASSRGTSGRGDTGELFF. DNA of the CDR3: TGTGCCAGCAGTAGAGGGACTAGCGGGAGGGGGGACACCGGGGAGCTGTTTTTT. This chain joins TRBV5-4 and TRBJ2-2, with 16 bases lining up with TRBD2. After removal of 5 bases from V and 3 bases from J, the junction contained 7 bases not matched to a gene. The CDR3 sequence is 18 residues long. Looked up from germline, CDR1 is SGHNT and CDR2 is YYREEE (reference sequence). Combining the CDR3 with reference TRBV5-4 and TRBJ2-2 gives the whole variable domain ETGVTQSPTHLIKTRGQQVTLRCSSQSGHNTVSWYQQALGQGPQFIFQYYREEENGRGNFPPRFSGLQFPNYSSELNVNALELDDSALYLCASSRGTSGRGDTGELFFGEGSRLTVL.

The rearrangement joins TRBV7-9 to TRBJ2-5; tentatively, D is TRBD2 (5 bases). The germline V and J ends were trimmed by 5 bases and 2 bases, with 15 bases remaining between them. Looked up from germline, CDR1 is SEHNR and CDR2 is FQNEAQ (reference sequence). The CDR3 loop spans 15 amino acids. The CDR3 loop reads CASSLLTGKQETQYF. The CDR3 DNA is TGTGCCAGCAGCCTACTGACGGGAAAACAAGAGACCCAGTACTTC.

This clone has just one count. The V gene is TRBV6-1, the J gene TRBJ1-5; TRBD1 is a possible D gene (6 bases). The ends were cut back, 10 bases at V and 1 base at J, with 14 bases in the middle. The length of the CDR3 is 14 residues. Germline V lookup: CDR1 MNHNS, CDR2 SASEGT. CDR3 sequence: CATKPGQSNQPQHF. The CDR3 DNA follows: TGTGCCACCAAACCCGGACAGAGCAATCAGCCCCAGCATTTT.

The V gene is TRBV6-1, the J gene TRBJ2-7; 7 bases line up with TRBD1. The CDR3 contains 15 residues. V shed 0 bases, J shed 3 bases, and the junction held 5 bases outside the gene matches. Germline V CDR1 and CDR2: MNHNS, SASEGT. DNA for the CDR3: TGTGCCAGCAGTGAAGCGCCTGGGGACAGCTACGAGCAGTACTTC. This sequence encodes CASSEAPGDSYEQYF.